These 7 T cell receptor beta chains came from one sample sequenced in a study of cytomegalovirus exposure and HLA in healthy donors. PCR employed 60 Vbeta and 13 Jbeta primers. Profiling relied on immunoSEQ multiplex PCR, and the TCRdb table lists in-frame clones only, not all of them. The sample carries 100,000 to 150,000 clones, 75% to 90% recorded once. The sequenced sample was PBMCs. The receptors shown here come from a man aged 35-49 years in good health and CMV-seronegative.

The CDR3 spells CASSLAIAGDLQETQYF. CDR3 bases: TGTGCCAGCAGCTTAGCCATAGCGGGAGACCTCCAAGAGACCCAGTACTTC. The V gene is TRBV7-9, the J gene TRBJ2-5; 9 nucleotides agree with TRBD2. Germline V CDR1 and CDR2: SEHNR, FQNEAQ (reference sequence). This CDR3 comprises 17 residues. Germline trimming cut 0 bases from V and 1 base from J; bases unmatched to any gene: 6.

CDR3 protein: CASSTGTGKNTEAFF. In DNA form, the CDR3 reads TGTGCCAGCAGCACTGGGACAGGAAAGAACACTGAAGCTTTCTTT. V and J are TRBV7-8 and TRBJ1-1; 8 nucleotides agree with TRBD1. J gave up 1 base and V 5 bases, and 6 bases lay outside the gene matches. Germline lookup yields CDR1 SGHVS and CDR2 FQNEAQ. The CDR3 covers 15 residues.

The chain couples TRBV7-9 to TRBJ2-1; weak D call: TRBD1 (5 bases). Germline loops: CDR1 SEHNR, CDR2 FQNEAQ (reference sequence). V lost 0 bases and J 5 bases, leaving 8 bases between the germline ends. The CDR3 contains 14 residues. CDR3 bases: TGTGCCAGCAGCTTAGCCCAGGGCCACAATGAGCAGTTCTTC. Translation gives CASSLAQGHNEQFF.

The gene calls are TRBV18 and TRBJ2-5; D is perhaps TRBD2 (5 bases). Trimming took off 3 bases at V and 2 bases at J, with 10 bases between the two ends. The germline gives CDR1 KGHSH, CDR2 LQKENI. CDR3 size: 14 residues. The CDR3 region has the DNA TGTGCCAGCTCACCCTCGAGCGGTCAAGAGACCCAGTACTTC. It encodes CASSPSSGQETQYF.

This clone occurred a few times. The chain is built from TRBV5-1 and TRBJ2-3, with 13 bases that match TRBD2. CDR1 SGHRS and CDR2 YFSETQ come from the germline V gene. CDR3 size: 14 residues. V shed 4 bases, J shed 7 bases, and the junction held 3 bases outside the gene matches. CDR3 in DNA: TGCGCCAGCAGCGAGGGACTAGCGGGGAATACGCAGTATTTT. It yields the protein CASSEGLAGNTQYF.

This clone has just one count. The J gene is TRBJ1-3, the V gene TRBV18, with D possibly TRBD1 on 5 matching bases. V lost 3 bases, J lost 0 bases, and 12 bases lay in between. Germline V gives CDR1 KGHSH, CDR2 LQKENI. This CDR3 has 16 residues. This CDR3 reads CASSPYDSSSGNTIYF. CDR3 DNA: TGTGCCAGCTCACCGTACGACAGTAGCTCTGGAAACACCATATATTTT.

Of note for this clone: The junction differs from germline at one of its ends, possibly a read error. The same CDR3 is also encoded by other DNA sequences in this sample. The chain has TRBV5-5 and TRBJ2-2, with a tentative D call TRBD2 (5 bases). CDR1 and CDR2 from the germline V gene are SGHKS and YYEKEE (reference sequence). This CDR3 region has 15 residues. The CDR3 loop reads CASSLLSRGTGELFF. The CDR3 DNA sequence: TGTGCAAGCAGCTTGCTATCCCGGGGCACCGGGGAGCTGTTTTTT.